The T cell receptor (beta chain) under discussion was sequenced for a study of blood T cell repertoires in COVID-19. The assay was immunoSEQ multiplex PCR, and TCRdb's table has in-frame clones only and misses some. The sample lists roughly 60,000 clones, approximately 84% occurring once. This clone was counted a few times. Trimming left V 2 bases short and J 2 bases short, with 6 bases between. The CDR3 is made up of 13 amino acids. Per germline, CDR1 MDHEN and CDR2 SYDVKM. Sequencing input: peripheral blood. The source is a man aged 55 to 70 with acute or convalescent COVID-19. V usage is TRBV28 and J usage is TRBJ1-1; no firm D call. The CDR3 bases are TGTGCCAGCAGTTTAGTATTTAACACTGAAGCTTTCTTT. Translated, it gives CASSLVFNTEAFF.